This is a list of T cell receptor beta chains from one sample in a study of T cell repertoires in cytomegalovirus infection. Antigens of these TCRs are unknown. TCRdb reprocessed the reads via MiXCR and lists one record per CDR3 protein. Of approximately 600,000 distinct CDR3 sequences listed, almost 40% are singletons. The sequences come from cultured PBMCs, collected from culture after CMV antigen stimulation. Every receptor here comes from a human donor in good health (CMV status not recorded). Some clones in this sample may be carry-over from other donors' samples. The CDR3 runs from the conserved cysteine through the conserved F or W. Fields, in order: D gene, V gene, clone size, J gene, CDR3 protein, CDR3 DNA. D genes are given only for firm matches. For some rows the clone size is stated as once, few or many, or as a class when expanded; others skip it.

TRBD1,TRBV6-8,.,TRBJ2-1,CASSDRQGHEQFF,TGTGCCAGCAGCGATCGACAGGGTCATGAGCAGTTCTTC
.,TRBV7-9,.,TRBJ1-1,CASSLGGSTEAIF,TGTGCCAGCAGCTTAGGAGGGAGCACTGAAGCTATATTT
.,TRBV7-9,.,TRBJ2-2,CASSLWGFNTGELFF,TGTGCCAGCAGCTTGTGGGGCTTTAACACCGGGGAGCTGTTTTTT
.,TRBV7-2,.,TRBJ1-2,CASSEARGYGYTF,TGTGCCAGCAGCGAGGCCAGGGGCTATGGCTACACCTTC
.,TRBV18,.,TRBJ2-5,CASSPSVGPTETQYF,TGTGCCAGCTCACCTTCCGTTGGACCAACGGAGACCCAGTACTTC
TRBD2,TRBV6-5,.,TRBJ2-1,CASSYSLAGEGEQFF,TGTGCCAGCAGTTACTCGCTAGCGGGAGAGGGGGAGCAGTTCTTC
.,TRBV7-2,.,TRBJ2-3,CASSSQTRDTQYF,TGTGCCAGCAGCTCCCAGACTAGAGATACGCAGTATTTT
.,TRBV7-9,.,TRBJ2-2,CASSGNRVGGTLSATNTGELFF,TGTGCCAGCAGCGGTAACAGGGTAGGCGGGACGTTATCCGCTACGAACACCGGGGAGCTGTTTTTT
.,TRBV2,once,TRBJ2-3,CASSEWAGGVDTQYF,TGTGCCAGCAGTGAGTGGGCGGGTGGTGTCGATACGCAGTATTTT
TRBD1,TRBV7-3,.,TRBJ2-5,CASSPHGTDQETQYF,TGTGCCAGCAGCCCACACGGGACAGATCAAGAGACCCAGTACTTC
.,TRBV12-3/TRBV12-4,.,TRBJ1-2,CASSLSVIVGGYTF,TGTGCCAGCAGTTTATCCGTAATTGTTGGTGGCTACACCTTC
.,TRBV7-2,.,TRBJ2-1,CASSLGTPQQFF,TGTGCCAGCAGCTTAGGTACCCCCCAGCAGTTCTTC
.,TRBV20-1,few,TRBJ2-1,CSGVLSGDDEQFF,TGCAGTGGGGTTCTGTCGGGGGACGATGAGCAGTTCTTC
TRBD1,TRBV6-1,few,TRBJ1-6,CASSERQGYSPLHF,TGTGCCAGCAGTGAGAGACAGGGGTATTCACCCCTCCACTTT